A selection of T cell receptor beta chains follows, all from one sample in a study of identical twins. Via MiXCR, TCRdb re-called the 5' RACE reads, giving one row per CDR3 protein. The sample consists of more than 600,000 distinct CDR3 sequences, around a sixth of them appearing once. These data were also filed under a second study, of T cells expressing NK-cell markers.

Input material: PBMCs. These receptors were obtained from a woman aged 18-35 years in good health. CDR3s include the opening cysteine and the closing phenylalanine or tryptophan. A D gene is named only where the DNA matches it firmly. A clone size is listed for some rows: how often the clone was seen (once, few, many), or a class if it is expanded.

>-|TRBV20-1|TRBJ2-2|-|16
TGCAGTGCTACCGACCGAGCGGGTAGAGGGACCGGGGAGCTGTTTTTT
CSATDRAGRGTGELFF
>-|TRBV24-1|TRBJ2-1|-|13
TGTGCCACCAGTGATCCTAGGACAGTAGAGCAGTTCTTC
CATSDPRTVEQFF
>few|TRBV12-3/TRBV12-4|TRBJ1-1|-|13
TGTGCCAGCAGCGTCGGACAAGGCCTTGAAGCTTTCTTT
CASSVGQGLEAFF
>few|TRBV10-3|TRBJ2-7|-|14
TGTGCCATGTCCCAGGACAGCCCTTGGGAGGAGCAGTACTTC
CAMSQDSPWEEQYF
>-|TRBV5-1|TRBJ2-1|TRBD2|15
TGCGCCAGCAGCTCACTAGCGGGAGAGCACAATGAGCAGTTCTTC
CASSSLAGEHNEQFF
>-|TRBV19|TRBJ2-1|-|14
TGTGCCAGTAAAGGGGGAGGCATAAACAATGAGCAGTTCTTC
CASKGGGINNEQFF
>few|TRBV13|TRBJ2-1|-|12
TGTGCCAGCAGCTTTACCTCCAATGAGCAGTTCTTC
CASSFTSNEQFF
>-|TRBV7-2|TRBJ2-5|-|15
TGTGCCAGCTCGGCAGGGACCCTACGTAAAGAGACCCAGTACTTC
CASSAGTLRKETQYF
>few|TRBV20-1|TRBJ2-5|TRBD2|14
TGCAGTGCTAGTCTAGCGGGCTCCCAAGAGACCCAGTACTTC
CSASLAGSQETQYF
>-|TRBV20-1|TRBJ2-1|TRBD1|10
TGCAGCGCCACTGGGACAGGACAATTCTTC
CSATGTGQFF
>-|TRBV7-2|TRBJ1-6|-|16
TGTGCCAGCAGCTTAGAGGTGAAGTCAAATAATTCACCCCTCCACTTT
CASSLEVKSNNSPLHF
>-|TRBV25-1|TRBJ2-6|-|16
TGTGCCAGCAGTGGCACAGGGTTTACTGGGGCCAACGTCCTGACTTTC
CASSGTGFTGANVLTF
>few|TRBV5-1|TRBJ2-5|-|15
TGCGCCAGCAGCTTGGTAAATTCCCGAGGGAAGACCCAGTACTTC
CASSLVNSRGKTQYF
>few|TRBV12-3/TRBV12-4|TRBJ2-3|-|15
TGTGCCAGCAGTTTTAATATCAGGGGCCCGGATACGCAGTATTTT
CASSFNIRGPDTQYF
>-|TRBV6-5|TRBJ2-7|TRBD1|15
TGTGCCAGCAGTTACGGGGACAGGGGCGCTTACGAGCAGTACTTC
CASSYGDRGAYEQYF